Below are 3 T cell receptor beta chains sequenced from a single sample in a study of identical twins' blood T cells. In TCRdb, the 5' RACE reads were re-called with MiXCR into one record per CDR3 protein. The repertoire holds 400,000 or so distinct CDR3 sequences, with around 30% as singletons. The sequencing input was PBMCs. The receptors shown here come from a woman aged 18 to 55 in good health.

Remarks on this clonotype: One end of the junction does not line up with germline, which may come from a read error. This chain uses TRBV7-9 with TRBJ2-2, with D perhaps matching TRBD1 or TRBD2 (5 bases each). Germline loops: CDR1 SEHNR, CDR2 FQNEAQ (reference sequence). The CDR3 has 12 residues. The CDR3 DNA reads TGTGCCAGCAGCTCCGACTCCGGGGCGCTGTTTTTT. Amino acid sequence: CASSSDSGALFF.

V is TRBV6-2 or TRBV6-3 and J is TRBJ2-1; D perhaps matches TRBD1 (5 bases). The CDR3 loop spans 15 amino acids. Trimming took 4 bases from V and 0 from J, leaving 10 bases between them. The V gene's germline CDR1 is MNHEY and CDR2 SVGEGT. This chain's CDR3 is CASSWGTNSYNEQFF. The CDR3 DNA is TGTGCCAGCAGTTGGGGCACGAACTCCTACAATGAGCAGTTCTTC.

The rearrangement links TRBV29-1 to TRBJ2-1, with 7 bases that match TRBD1. Germline trimming cut 7 bases from V and 10 bases from J; bases unmatched to any gene: 4. CDR1 is SQVTM and CDR2 is ANQGSEA in the germline V gene. This CDR3 contains 10 residues. This chain's CDR3 is CSAEGGEQFF. The CDR3 DNA reads TGCAGCGCCGAAGGGGGCGAGCAGTTCTTC.